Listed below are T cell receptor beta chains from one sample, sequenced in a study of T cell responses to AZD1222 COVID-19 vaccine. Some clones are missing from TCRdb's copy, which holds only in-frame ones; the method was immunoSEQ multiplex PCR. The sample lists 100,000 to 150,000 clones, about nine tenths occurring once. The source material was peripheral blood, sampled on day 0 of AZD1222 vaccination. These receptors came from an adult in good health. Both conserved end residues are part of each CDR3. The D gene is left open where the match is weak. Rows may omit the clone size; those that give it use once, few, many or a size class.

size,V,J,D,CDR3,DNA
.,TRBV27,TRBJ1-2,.,CASSSQGYGYTF,TGTGCCAGCTCCTCTCAGGGCTATGGCTACACCTTC
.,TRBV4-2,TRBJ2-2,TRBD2,CASSQEDGGADGELFF,TGTGCCAGCAGCCAAGAGGACGGGGGGGCGGACGGGGAGCTGTTTTTT
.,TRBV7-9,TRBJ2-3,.,CASTPSADGTQYF,TGTGCCAGCACCCCATCTGCGGATGGTACGCAGTATTTT
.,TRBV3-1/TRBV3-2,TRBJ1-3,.,CASSHVRGIGNTIYF,TGTGCCAGCAGCCACGTCAGGGGAATCGGAAACACCATATATTTT
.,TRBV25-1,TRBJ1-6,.,CASSNTGGNSPLHF,TGTGCCAGCAGTAACACGGGGGGTAATTCACCCCTCCACTTT
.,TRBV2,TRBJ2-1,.,CASSQVGSYNEQFF,TGTGCCAGCAGTCAGGTGGGGTCCTACAATGAGCAGTTCTTC
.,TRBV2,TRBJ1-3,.,CASSITPSSGNTIYF,TGTGCCAGCAGCATTACGCCATCCTCTGGAAACACCATATATTTT
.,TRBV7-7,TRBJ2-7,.,CASSIGTPPYEQYF,TGTGCCAGCAGCATTGGTACCCCCCCCTACGAGCAGTACTTC
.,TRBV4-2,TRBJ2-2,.,CASSQVSDTGELFF,TGTGCCAGCAGCCAAGTGTCGGACACCGGGGAGCTGTTTTTT
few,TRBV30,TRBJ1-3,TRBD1,CACLTGGLGNTIYF,TGTGCCTGCCTAACAGGGGGCCTTGGAAACACCATATATTTT
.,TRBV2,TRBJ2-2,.,CASSESPTGHGELFF,TGTGCCAGCAGTGAAAGCCCCACGGGGCATGGGGAGCTGTTTTTT
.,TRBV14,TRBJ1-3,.,CASSQDGDSGNTIYF,TGTGCCAGCAGCCAAGACGGGGACTCTGGAAACACCATATATTTT
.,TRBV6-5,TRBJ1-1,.,CASSSIGRGRNTEAFF,TGTGCCAGCAGTTCCATCGGGCGCGGAAGGAACACTGAAGCTTTCTTT
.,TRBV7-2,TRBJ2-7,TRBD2,CASSLGGTVDYEQYF,TGTGCCAGCAGCCTGGGAGGGACGGTAGACTACGAGCAGTACTTC
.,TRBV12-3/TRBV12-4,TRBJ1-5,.,CASSPDRNQPQHF,TGTGCCAGCAGTCCCGACAGGAATCAGCCCCAGCATTTT
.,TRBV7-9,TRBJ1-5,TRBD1,CASSTGTAGNQPQHF,TGTGCCAGCAGCACTGGGACAGCCGGCAATCAGCCCCAGCATTTT
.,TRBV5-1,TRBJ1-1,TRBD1,CASSKKDRGFDTEAFF,TGCGCCAGCAGCAAAAAAGACAGGGGATTCGACACTGAAGCTTTCTTT
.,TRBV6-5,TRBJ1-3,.,CASSYSREDTIYF,TGTGCCAGCAGTTACTCGAGGGAAGACACCATATATTTT
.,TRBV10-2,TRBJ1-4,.,CASSDYQIGEREKLFF,TGCGCCAGCAGTGATTACCAAATTGGGGAGAGGGAAAAACTGTTTTTT
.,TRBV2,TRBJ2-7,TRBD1,CASTLPGQFYEQYF,TGTGCCAGCACTCTTCCGGGACAGTTCTACGAGCAGTACTTC
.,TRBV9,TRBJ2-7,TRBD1,CASSPRGTGTDYEQYF,TGTGCCAGCAGCCCTCGAGGAACCGGGACAGACTACGAGCAGTACTTC
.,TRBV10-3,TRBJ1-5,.,CAISGGAGVQPQHF,TGTGCCATCAGCGGGGGCGCGGGGGTGCAGCCCCAGCATTTT
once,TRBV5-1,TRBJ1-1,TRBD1,CASSMGQLMNTEAFF,TGCGCCAGCAGCATGGGACAGCTAATGAACACTGAAGCTTTCTTT
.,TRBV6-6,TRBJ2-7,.,CASSFLTPGYEQYF,TGTGCCAGCAGTTTCCTGACCCCTGGCTACGAGCAGTACTTC
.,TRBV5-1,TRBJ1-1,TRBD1,CASTPEGARGTEAFF,TGCGCCAGCACCCCAGAGGGGGCCCGCGGCACTGAAGCTTTCTTT
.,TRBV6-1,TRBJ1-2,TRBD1,CASSADPGQGLLGYTF,TGTGCCAGCAGTGCCGATCCCGGACAGGGACTTCTTGGCTACACCTTC
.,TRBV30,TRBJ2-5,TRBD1,CAWSGTGQGRETQYF,TGTGCCTGGAGTGGGACCGGACAGGGGCGAGAGACCCAGTACTTC
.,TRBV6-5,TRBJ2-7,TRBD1,CASMSPWTGLDEQYF,TGTGCCAGCATGTCCCCCTGGACAGGGCTTGACGAGCAGTACTTC
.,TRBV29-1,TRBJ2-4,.,CSVEGTLLNIQYF,TGCAGCGTTGAAGGGACCCTGCTAAACATTCAGTACTTC
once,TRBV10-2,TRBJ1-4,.,CASSGPGLANEKLFF,TGCGCCAGCAGTGGCCCAGGGTTGGCTAATGAAAAACTGTTTTTT
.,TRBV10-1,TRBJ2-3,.,CASSDVVSGTTDTQYF,TGCGCCAGCAGTGATGTAGTATCGGGGACCACAGATACGCAGTATTTT
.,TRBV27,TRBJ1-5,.,CASSLLVNQPQHF,TGTGCCAGCAGTTTATTGGTCAATCAGCCCCAGCATTTT
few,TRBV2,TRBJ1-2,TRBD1,CASRQTGGLVYGYTF,TGTGCCAGCAGGCAGACAGGGGGCCTCGTCTATGGCTACACCTTC
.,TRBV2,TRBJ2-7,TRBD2,CASSKLAGAVEQYF,TGTGCCAGCAGCAAACTAGCGGGGGCGGTCGAGCAGTACTTC
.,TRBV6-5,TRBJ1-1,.,CASSRPGSNTEAFF,TGTGCCAGCAGTAGGCCGGGATCGAACACTGAAGCTTTCTTT
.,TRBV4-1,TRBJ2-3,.,CASSQDKAEVDTQYF,TGCGCCAGCAGCCAAGATAAAGCGGAAGTAGATACGCAGTATTTT
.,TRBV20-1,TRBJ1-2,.,CSARVAQGHTF,TGCAGTGCTAGAGTGGCGCAGGGACACACCTTC
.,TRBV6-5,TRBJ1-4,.,CASNFGGRGEKLFF,TGTGCCAGCAACTTCGGGGGACGGGGTGAAAAACTGTTTTTT
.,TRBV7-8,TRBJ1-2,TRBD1,CASSLTGSGYTF,TGTGCCAGCAGCTTGACAGGGAGCGGCTACACCTTC
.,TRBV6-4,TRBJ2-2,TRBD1,CASSDTGTGITGELFF,TGTGCCAGCAGTGACACGGGGACAGGGATCACCGGGGAGCTGTTTTTT
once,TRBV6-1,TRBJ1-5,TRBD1,CASSEQGANQPQHF,TGTGCCAGCAGTGAACAGGGGGCCAATCAGCCCCAGCATTTT
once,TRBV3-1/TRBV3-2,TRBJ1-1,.,CASSQDPSMNTEAFF,TGTGCCAGCAGCCAAGATCCGAGCATGAACACTGAAGCTTTCTTT